The source of this T cell receptor beta chain is a study of fetal regulatory T cell absence and autoimmunity. Study-level information: IPEX patients had exocrine pancreas autoimmunity without clinical diabetes.

Remarks on this clone: The antigen is unknown.

The method was immunoSEQ multiplex PCR; TCRdb's version includes in-frame clones alone and lacks a portion of them. This sample has 95,000 to 100,000 clones, with approximately 75% found just once. Whole-study results and caveats: Pancreas and cord blood did not differ much in TRB family usage. Antigen-driven pancreatic autoimmunity before birth in IPEX was inferred from oligoclonal enrichment. Some top pancreas TCR clones were over 95-fold enriched versus cord blood.

The V gene's germline CDR1 is SGHVS and CDR2 FQNEAQ. V lost 1 base, J lost 4 bases, and 0 bases stayed unmatched. This CDR3 spans 14 amino acids. The receptor was derived from a male donor with IPEX syndrome. The gene calls are TRBV7-8 and TRBJ2-1, with 8 bases aligning to TRBD1. Sequencing was performed on pancreas tissue. CDR3 sequence (DNA): TGTGCCAGCAGCTTAGGACAGGGGTACAATGAGCAGTTCTTC. Residues: CASSLGQGYNEQFF.